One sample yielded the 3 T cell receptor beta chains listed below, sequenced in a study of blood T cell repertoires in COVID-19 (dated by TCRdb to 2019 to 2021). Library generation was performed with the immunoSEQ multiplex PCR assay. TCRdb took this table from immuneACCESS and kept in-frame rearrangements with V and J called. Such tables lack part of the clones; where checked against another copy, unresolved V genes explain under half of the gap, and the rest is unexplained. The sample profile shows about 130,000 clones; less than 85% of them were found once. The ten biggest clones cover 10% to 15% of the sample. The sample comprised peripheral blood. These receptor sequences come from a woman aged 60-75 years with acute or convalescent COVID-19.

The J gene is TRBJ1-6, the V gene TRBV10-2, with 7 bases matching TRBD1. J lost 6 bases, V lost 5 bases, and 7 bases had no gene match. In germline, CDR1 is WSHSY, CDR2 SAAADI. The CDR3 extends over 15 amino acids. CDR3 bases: TGCGCCAGCAGTCCCGGGACAGCTGGTAATTCACCCCTCCACTTT. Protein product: CASSPGTAGNSPLHF.

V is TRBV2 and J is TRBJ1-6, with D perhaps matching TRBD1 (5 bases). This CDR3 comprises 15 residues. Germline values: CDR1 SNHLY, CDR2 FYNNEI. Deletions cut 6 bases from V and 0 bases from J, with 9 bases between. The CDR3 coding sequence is TGTGCCAGCAGCCAAAGGGGCTCCTATAATTCACCCCTCCACTTT. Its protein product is CASSQRGSYNSPLHF.

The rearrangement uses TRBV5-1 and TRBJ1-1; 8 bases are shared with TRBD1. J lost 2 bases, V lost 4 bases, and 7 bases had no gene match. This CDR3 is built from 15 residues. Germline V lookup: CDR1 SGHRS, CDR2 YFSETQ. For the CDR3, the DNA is TGCGCCAGCAGCCAAACCGGGACAGGAAACACTGAAGCTTTCTTT. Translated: CASSQTGTGNTEAFF.